One sample yielded the 16 T cell receptor beta chains listed below, sequenced in a study of blood T cells in healthy people across ages. The use of a sample-barcoded 5' primer and a J-beta primer mix characterized a second PCR of roughly 7 to 12 cycles. Via MiXCR, TCRdb re-called the 5' RACE reads, giving one row per CDR3 protein. In the table there are 600,000 or so distinct CDR3 sequences, 20% to 25% of which are singletons. Sample: blood. Receptors originate from a man between 65 and 80 years old in good health.

In its sample, this clonotype was seen a few times. The rearrangement uses TRBV3-1 and TRBJ2-7; D is ambiguous. The germline gives CDR1 LGHDT, CDR2 YNNKEL (reference sequence). This CDR3 spans 12 amino acids. V lost 4 bases and J 4 bases, leaving 8 bases between the germline ends. The CDR3 sequence is CASSRLGYEQYF. The CDR3 DNA reads TGTGCCAGCAGCCGATTGGGTTACGAGCAGTACTTC.

This clonotype was detected ten times or more. The CDR3 spells CASSGPYNEQFF. CDR3 bases: TGTGCCAGCAGTGGCCCTTACAATGAGCAGTTCTTC. The V call is TRBV3-1, the J call TRBJ2-1; the D is unclear. Trimming shortened V by 6 bases and J by 4 bases, and 7 bases separated the two germline ends. The CDR3 loop spans 12 amino acids. CDR1 LGHDT and CDR2 YNNKEL come from the germline V gene (reference sequence).

This clonotype was seen at least ten times. The chain joins TRBV9 to TRBJ2-1; TRBD2 matches 7 bases. Germline CDR1 SGDLS, CDR2 YYNGEE. The CDR3 sequence is 16 residues long. Trimming took 3 bases from V and 8 from J; bases not matched to a gene: 14. CDR3 sequence (DNA): TGTGCCAGCAGCGAGGGTCTAAGGGGAGGGCCCGATGAGCAGTTCTTC. Translated: CASSEGLRGGPDEQFF.

This clonotype was seen more than once but under ten times. This chain joins TRBV5-4 and TRBJ2-2; 8 nucleotides align to TRBD1. J lost 6 bases, V lost 2 bases, and 6 bases had no gene match. Germline CDR1 reads SGHNT; CDR2 reads YYREEE (reference sequence). CDR3 length equals 15 residues. CDR3: CASSFPGQGAGELFF. In DNA form, the CDR3 reads TGTGCCAGCAGCTTTCCCGGACAGGGTGCCGGGGAGCTGTTTTTT.

Of note for this clonotype: One end of the junction does not line up with germline, which may come from a read error. This chain uses TRBV28 with TRBJ2-6; 9 bases are a match to TRBD1. The germline V gene encodes CDR1 MDHEN and CDR2 SYDVKM. This CDR3 region has 17 residues. The CDR3 coding sequence is TGTGCCAGCAGTTTAGGGACAGGGAAGAGCGGGGCCAACGTCCTGGCTTTC. Its protein product is CASSLGTGKSGANVLAF.

This chain connects TRBV27 to TRBJ1-1; D perhaps matches TRBD1 (5 bases). Trimming left V 7 bases short and J 5 bases short, with 14 bases between. Germline lookup yields CDR1 MNHEY and CDR2 SMNVEV (reference sequence). CDR3 size: 13 residues. The chain's CDR3 is CASTPRVGTEAFF. DNA for the CDR3: TGTGCCAGCACCCCCAGGGTTGGAACTGAAGCTTTCTTT.

The genes are TRBV2 and TRBJ2-5, with unresolved D. The J call may be wrong; the DNA end is better matched by TRBJ2-7. Germline-derived CDR1 and CDR2 are SNHLY and FYNNEI. The CDR3 is made up of 14 amino acids. This chain's CDR3 is CASSAAGWSYEQYF. CDR3 bases: TGTGCCAGCAGTGCAGCAGGATGGTCCTACGAGCAGTACTTC.

This clonotype was seen ten or more times. The rearrangement joins TRBV15 to TRBJ2-3, with unresolved D. CDR1 LNHNV and CDR2 YYDKDF come from the germline V gene (reference sequence). This CDR3 spans 14 amino acids. Trimming took 2 bases from V and 3 from J, leaving 9 bases between them. This chain's CDR3 is CATSRKGSTDTQYF. In DNA, the CDR3 is TGTGCCACCAGCAGAAAGGGAAGTACAGATACGCAGTATTTT.

The chain is built from TRBV7-3 and TRBJ2-1, with 7 bases matching TRBD2. The V gene end was trimmed by 2 bases and the J gene end by 6 bases; junction bases not matched to a gene: 7. This CDR3 has 15 residues. CDR1 SGHTA and CDR2 FQGTGA come from the germline V gene. CDR3 protein: CASSLGLGRTNEQFF. CDR3 in DNA: TGTGCCAGCAGCTTAGGACTAGGACGAACCAATGAGCAGTTCTTC.

This clonotype was seen a handful of times. The V gene is TRBV20-1, the J gene TRBJ2-3, with D perhaps TRBD2 (6 bases). CDR3 length: 15 amino acids. V was trimmed by 5 bases and J by 1 base, leaving 16 bases between them. The germline V gene encodes CDR1 DFQATT and CDR2 SNEGSKA (reference sequence). The CDR3 nucleotides read TGCAGTGCTGCCTCTGGGGGAGGACGCACAGATACGCAGTATTTT. The encoded protein is CSAASGGGRTDTQYF.

There are a few counts of this clonotype. The chain is built from TRBV20-1 and TRBJ2-3, with a tentative D call TRBD1 (5 bases). Between the trimmed V and J ends, which lost 6 bases and 1 base, there was a span of 14 bases. The CDR3 sequence is 14 residues long. The germline V gene has CDR1 DFQATT and CDR2 SNEGSKA (reference sequence). DNA of the CDR3: TGCAGTGCCCCAAAGTCCAGGGGCACAGATACGCAGTATTTT. This gives the protein CSAPKSRGTDTQYF.

V is TRBV5-6 and J is TRBJ1-1; 7 positions agree with TRBD1. The CDR3 loop spans 13 amino acids. The J segment lost 6 bases and the V segment lost 4 bases, leaving 6 bases of the junction unmatched. CDR1 and CDR2 (germline): SGHDT, YYEEEE. In DNA, the CDR3 is TGTGCCAGCAGCCCAGGGACAGTAGCTGAAGCTTTCTTT. It encodes CASSPGTVAEAFF.

J is TRBJ2-7 and V is TRBV6-6; the D gene is possibly TRBD1 (6 bases). Trimming cost V 7 bases and J 4 bases, with 14 bases left between them. Per germline, CDR1 MNHNY and CDR2 SVGAGI (reference sequence). The CDR3 is made up of 13 amino acids. The CDR3 loop is CASIQGHRYEQYF. DNA for the CDR3: TGTGCCAGCATCCAGGGGCATCGGTACGAGCAGTACTTC.

Comment on this clonotype: A junction end diverges from the germline sequence, so it may reflect a read error. This chain links TRBV20-1 with TRBJ2-2; TRBD2 aligns across 7 bases. In germline, CDR1 is DFQATT, CDR2 SNEGSKA (reference sequence). The CDR3 length is 15 residues. This CDR3 reads CSARSGRGGTGDLFF. CDR3 DNA sequence: TGCAGTGCTAGATCGGGGAGGGGTGGTACCGGGGATCTGTTTTTT.

This clonotype was detected many times. The chain has TRBV5-1 and TRBJ1-6; D might be TRBD1 (5 bases). This CDR3 spans 14 amino acids. Germline lookup yields CDR1 SGHRS and CDR2 YFSETQ. Trimming took off 0 bases at V and 6 bases at J, with 7 bases between the two ends. DNA for the CDR3: TGCGCCAGCAGCTTGGAGGGGTCTAATTCACCCCTCCACTTT. Translating it yields CASSLEGSNSPLHF.

The chain couples TRBV11-2 to TRBJ2-7; TRBD2 is a possible D gene (6 bases). This CDR3 has 16 amino acids. CDR1 is SGHAT and CDR2 is FQNNGV in the germline V gene. Trimming took off 2 bases at V and 0 bases at J, with 14 bases between the two ends. The CDR3 loop is CASSLPGGTLSYEQYF. Written as DNA, the CDR3 is TGTGCCAGCAGCTTACCTGGCGGGACCCTCTCCTACGAGCAGTACTTC. Drawing the rest from reference TRBV11-2 and TRBJ2-7, the complete variable domain is EAGVAQSPRYKIIEKRQSVAFWCNPISGHATLYWYQQILGQGPKLLIQFQNNGVVDDSQLPKDRFSAERLKGVDSTLKIQPAKLEDSAVYLCASSLPGGTLSYEQYFGPGTRLTVT.